This TCR beta chain was documented in a study of OX40 agonist ivuxolimab in advanced cancers. This clone was detected a few times. V trimming: 8 bases; J trimming: 2 bases; junction bases outside the gene matches: 4. CDR1 is SEHNR and CDR2 is FQNEAQ in the germline V gene (reference sequence). This CDR3 spans 13 amino acids. TCRdb's copy holds only in-frame clones and misses some; the assay was immunoSEQ multiplex PCR. Altogether 45,000 to 65,000 clones are present, around four fifths being singletons, with the ten largest covering 0.69%. This material consisted of CD4+ or CD8+ T cells sorted from blood, taken in a trial of the OX40 agonist ivuxolimab. The origin of this receptor is an adult with an advanced solid tumor such as melanoma, head and neck, liver or kidney cancer. This chain links TRBV7-9 with TRBJ2-7; the match to TRBD2 covers 9 bases. CDR3 residues: CASRAGGPYEQYF. The CDR3, as DNA: TGTGCCAGCCGCGCGGGGGGGCCCTACGAGCAGTACTTC.